The 8 T cell receptor beta chains below come from one sample, sequenced in a study of vaccination effects on CD4 cells after COVID-19. No antigen has been identified for these receptors. ViraFEST used viral peptide pools to expand antigen-specific CD4+ T cells before sequencing. Once cultured for approximately ten days, the cells underwent separation to obtain CD4+ T cells. TCRdb keeps only in-frame clones here, not all; method: immunoSEQ multiplex PCR. The repertoire has over 20,000 clones, roughly 73% of them found once; the top ten carry roughly 12%. Sequencing was performed on CD4+ T cells from PBMCs cultured with HCoV-229E spike peptides, taken before COVID-19 vaccination. These receptors came from a human donor who received a COVID-19 vaccine.

The chain joins TRBV5-6 to TRBJ1-5, with D possibly matching TRBD1 (6 bases). The germline CDR1 and CDR2 sequences are SGHDT and YYEEEE. The CDR3 totals 18 residues. Trimming took off 4 bases at V and 1 base at J, with 21 bases between the two ends. The chain's CDR3 is CASSLRTGGAPSNQPQHF. CDR3 DNA sequence: TGTGCCAGCAGCCTGAGAACCGGGGGGGCCCCGAGCAATCAGCCCCAGCATTTT.

The rearrangement uses TRBV5-4 and TRBJ2-3; 8 nucleotides line up with TRBD1. The V and J ends lost 4 bases and 1 base, in that order; junction bases with no gene match: 5. The V gene's germline CDR1 is SGHNT and CDR2 YYREEE (reference sequence). CDR3 size: 15 residues. DNA of the CDR3: TGTGCCAGCAGCCGGACAGGGTCCCGCACAGATACGCAGTATTTT. This codes for CASSRTGSRTDTQYF.

The rearrangement uses TRBV4-1 and TRBJ1-2; perhaps TRBD1 as D (5 bases). The V gene lost 1 base and the J gene lost 6 bases, with 18 bases spanning the gap. CDR3 size: 16 residues. Germline V gives CDR1 MGHRA, CDR2 YSYEKL. The chain's CDR3 is CASSQGFAGRVHGYTF. Written as DNA, the CDR3 is TGCGCCAGCAGCCAAGGGTTTGCTGGCAGGGTCCATGGCTACACCTTC.

The gene calls are TRBV27 and TRBJ1-5; D gene uncertain. Trimming left V 6 bases short and J 0 bases short, with 12 bases between. The germline gives CDR1 MNHEY, CDR2 SMNVEV (reference sequence). The CDR3 extends over 15 amino acids. CDR3 nucleotide sequence: TGTGCCAGCAGCAGAGTCGCCTATAGCAATCAGCCCCAGCATTTT. The encoded protein is CASSRVAYSNQPQHF.

The chain joins TRBV25-1 to TRBJ2-1; 8 bases are a match to TRBD2. V was clipped by 6 bases and J by 10 bases; unmatched bases: 14. Looked up from germline, CDR1 is MGHDK and CDR2 is SYGVNS. This CDR3 has 15 residues. The CDR3 DNA follows: TGTGCCAGCAGCGGGGGGGGAGCAGGGGAATTCGAGCAGTTCTTC. Its translation is CASSGGGAGEFEQFF.

This clone was observed a single time. The V gene is TRBV10-2, the J gene TRBJ2-5; D is unresolved. The germline CDR1 and CDR2 sequences are WSHSY and SAAADI. Between the trimmed V and J ends, which lost 5 bases and 3 bases, there was a span of 10 bases. The CDR3 is made up of 13 amino acids. DNA of the CDR3: TGCGCCAGCAGTAGCACAGTTAAAGAGACCCAGTACTTC. This gives the protein CASSSTVKETQYF.

The chain carries TRBV6-5 and TRBJ1-1; D is uncertain. The V gene lost 3 bases and the J gene lost 0 bases, with 8 bases spanning the gap. Germline loops: CDR1 MNHEY, CDR2 SVGAGI. The CDR3 has 14 amino acids. The CDR3: CASSYLGLNTEAFF. CDR3 sequence (DNA): TGTGCCAGCAGTTATTTAGGTTTGAACACTGAAGCTTTCTTT.

V usage is TRBV7-9 and J usage is TRBJ1-3; no definite D call. Germline lookup yields CDR1 SEHNR and CDR2 FQNEAQ (reference sequence). The CDR3 contains 17 residues. V was trimmed by 5 bases and J by 2 bases, leaving 19 bases between them. CDR3 in amino acids: CASSPNYGLKTGNTIYF. CDR3 DNA: TGTGCCAGCAGCCCAAACTATGGGCTTAAAACTGGAAACACCATATATTTT.